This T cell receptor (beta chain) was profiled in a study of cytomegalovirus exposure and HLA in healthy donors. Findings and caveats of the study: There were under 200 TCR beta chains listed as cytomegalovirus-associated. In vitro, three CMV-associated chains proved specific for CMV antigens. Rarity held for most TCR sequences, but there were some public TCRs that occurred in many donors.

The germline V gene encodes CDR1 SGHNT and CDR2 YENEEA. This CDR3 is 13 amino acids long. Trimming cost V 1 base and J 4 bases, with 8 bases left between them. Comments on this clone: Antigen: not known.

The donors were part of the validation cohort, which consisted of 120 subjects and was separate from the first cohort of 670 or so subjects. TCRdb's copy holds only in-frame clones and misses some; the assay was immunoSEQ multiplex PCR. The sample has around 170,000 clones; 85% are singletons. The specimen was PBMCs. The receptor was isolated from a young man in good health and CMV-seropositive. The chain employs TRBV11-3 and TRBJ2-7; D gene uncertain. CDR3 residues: CASSLAPSYEQYF. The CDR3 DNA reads TGTGCCAGCAGCTTAGCGCCTAGTTACGAGCAGTACTTC.